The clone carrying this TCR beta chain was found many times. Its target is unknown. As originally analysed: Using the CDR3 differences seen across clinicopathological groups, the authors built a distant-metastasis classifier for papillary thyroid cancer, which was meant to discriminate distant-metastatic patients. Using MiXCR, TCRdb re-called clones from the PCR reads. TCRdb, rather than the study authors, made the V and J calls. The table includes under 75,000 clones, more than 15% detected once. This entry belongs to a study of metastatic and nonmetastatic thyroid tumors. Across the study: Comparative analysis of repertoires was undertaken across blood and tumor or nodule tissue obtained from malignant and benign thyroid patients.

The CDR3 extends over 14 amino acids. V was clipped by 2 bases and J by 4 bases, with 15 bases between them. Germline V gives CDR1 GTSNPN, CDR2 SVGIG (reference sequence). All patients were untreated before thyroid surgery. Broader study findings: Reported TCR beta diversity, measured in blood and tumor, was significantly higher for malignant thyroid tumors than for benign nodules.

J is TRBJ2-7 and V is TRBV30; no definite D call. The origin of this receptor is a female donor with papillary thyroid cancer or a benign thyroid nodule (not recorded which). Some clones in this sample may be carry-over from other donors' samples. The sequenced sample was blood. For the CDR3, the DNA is TGTGCCTGGAGTAAGGCGCGGTTCGGATACGAGCAGTACTTC. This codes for CAWSKARFGYEQYF.